The rows below give T cell receptor beta chains drawn from one sample of a study of technical replicates of blood from a few donors. Data came from immunoSEQ multiplex PCR; TCRdb stores just in-frame clones and leaves some out. Here the sample spans approximately 51,000 clones, about 94% being singletons. Sequenced sample: PBMCs. The receptors shown here come from a human donor in good health. Some clones in this sample may be carry-over from other donors' samples. The CDR3 runs from the conserved cysteine through the conserved F or W. The order of the fields is CDR3 DNA, CDR3 protein, D gene, J gene, V gene, clone size. The D gene is left open where the match is weak. Only some rows state a clone size, as once, few, many or a class for expanded clones.

CDR3nt: TGTGCCAGCAGCCCCCCTTCTAACTATGGCTACACCTTC
CDR3aa: CASSPPSNYGYTF
d_gene: -
j_gene: TRBJ1-2
v_gene: TRBV5-4
abundance: once

CDR3nt: TGTGCCAGCAGTGGAGGACCCCGCCCGGATGAGCAGTTCTTC
CDR3aa: CASSGGPRPDEQFF
d_gene: -
j_gene: TRBJ2-1
v_gene: TRBV27
abundance: -

CDR3nt: TGTGCCAGCAGCTCTCTGGACTTAGCGGGAGGGCGTAATGAGCAGTTCTTC
CDR3aa: CASSSLDLAGGRNEQFF
d_gene: TRBD2
j_gene: TRBJ2-1
v_gene: TRBV11-2
abundance: once

CDR3nt: TGTGCCAGCAGCCAGACAGGGGGCCGGACCCAGTACTTC
CDR3aa: CASSQTGGRTQYF
d_gene: TRBD1
j_gene: TRBJ2-5
v_gene: TRBV5-6
abundance: -

CDR3nt: TGCGCCAGCACCCGTAACGGGGATAATGAAAAACTGTTTTTT
CDR3aa: CASTRNGDNEKLFF
d_gene: -
j_gene: TRBJ1-4
v_gene: TRBV5-1
abundance: -

CDR3nt: TGTGCCAGTCAGGCATTCAACACTGAAGCTTTCTTT
CDR3aa: CASQAFNTEAFF
d_gene: -
j_gene: TRBJ1-1
v_gene: TRBV7-9
abundance: -

CDR3nt: TGTGCCAGCAGTGTCCGGGACAGGGGGCTTGAGCAGTACTTC
CDR3aa: CASSVRDRGLEQYF
d_gene: TRBD1
j_gene: TRBJ2-7
v_gene: TRBV27
abundance: -

CDR3nt: TGTGCCAGCAGTGACCCCTCCGTCGGTGAGCAGTTCTTC
CDR3aa: CASSDPSVGEQFF
d_gene: -
j_gene: TRBJ2-1
v_gene: TRBV25-1
abundance: -

CDR3nt: TGTGCCAGCAGCTTAGTTATTGGGACAGTAGACGAGCAGTACTTC
CDR3aa: CASSLVIGTVDEQYF
d_gene: TRBD1
j_gene: TRBJ2-7
v_gene: TRBV7-6
abundance: -

CDR3nt: TGCGCCAGCAGCCAATTAGCTCTCGGGGTCCATGAGCAGTTCTTC
CDR3aa: CASSQLALGVHEQFF
d_gene: -
j_gene: TRBJ2-1
v_gene: TRBV4-1
abundance: -

CDR3nt: TGTGCCTGGGACACAGGGATCAGGGGCAATCAGCCCCAGCATTTT
CDR3aa: CAWDTGIRGNQPQHF
d_gene: -
j_gene: TRBJ1-5
v_gene: TRBV30
abundance: -

CDR3nt: TGTGCCAGCGTCTATGGGGCCGCGGGGGAGCAGTACTTC
CDR3aa: CASVYGAAGEQYF
d_gene: -
j_gene: TRBJ2-7
v_gene: TRBV2
abundance: -

CDR3nt: TGTGCCAGCAGTCACCCCCGTTCCCAGTGGGCCTATGGCTACACCTTC
CDR3aa: CASSHPRSQWAYGYTF
d_gene: -
j_gene: TRBJ1-2
v_gene: TRBV7-9
abundance: -

CDR3nt: TGTGCCAGCAGCCCAAGATGGGGGGAGGGGAACATTCAGTACTTC
CDR3aa: CASSPRWGEGNIQYF
d_gene: TRBD2
j_gene: TRBJ2-4
v_gene: TRBV9
abundance: -

CDR3nt: TGTGCCAGCAGCCACACGGACAGGGCCTACGAGCAGTACTTC
CDR3aa: CASSHTDRAYEQYF
d_gene: TRBD1
j_gene: TRBJ2-7
v_gene: TRBV7-8
abundance: once

CDR3nt: TGTGCCAGCAGCTTAAACCCGGGACTAGCACCTTCTAGCACAGATACGCAGTATTTT
CDR3aa: CASSLNPGLAPSSTDTQYF
d_gene: TRBD2
j_gene: TRBJ2-3
v_gene: TRBV7-9
abundance: -

CDR3nt: TGTGCCAGCAGTGTAACAGGGGGCACTGAAGCTTTCTTT
CDR3aa: CASSVTGGTEAFF
d_gene: TRBD1
j_gene: TRBJ1-1
v_gene: TRBV25-1
abundance: -

CDR3nt: TGTGCCAGCAGCTTAGATCTAGGGAACACTGAAGCTTTCTTT
CDR3aa: CASSLDLGNTEAFF
d_gene: -
j_gene: TRBJ1-1
v_gene: TRBV11-2
abundance: -

CDR3nt: TGTGCCAGCAGCTTGGACAGCAACCCCTACGAGCAGTACTTC
CDR3aa: CASSLDSNPYEQYF
d_gene: -
j_gene: TRBJ2-7
v_gene: TRBV5-4
abundance: -

CDR3nt: TGTGCCAGCAGCTTAGGCCCTCCGGGACAGGTATTGGAGACCCAGTACTTC
CDR3aa: CASSLGPPGQVLETQYF
d_gene: TRBD1
j_gene: TRBJ2-5
v_gene: TRBV7-2
abundance: -

CDR3nt: TGTGCCTGGAGGTTTCCCCGGGGACTAACCTACGAGCAGTACTTC
CDR3aa: CAWRFPRGLTYEQYF
d_gene: TRBD2
j_gene: TRBJ2-7
v_gene: TRBV30
abundance: -

CDR3nt: TGTGCCAGCAGCTTCGGACAGGTTAGGAACACTGAAGCTTTCTTT
CDR3aa: CASSFGQVRNTEAFF
d_gene: TRBD1
j_gene: TRBJ1-1
v_gene: TRBV13
abundance: -

CDR3nt: TGTGCCAGCACAGGGCCCAGGTCTCAATCGGAGACCCAGTACTTC
CDR3aa: CASTGPRSQSETQYF
d_gene: -
j_gene: TRBJ2-5
v_gene: TRBV2
abundance: -

CDR3nt: TGTGCCAGCAGTGAGGGACAGGGAAAGAACACTGAAGCTTTCTTT
CDR3aa: CASSEGQGKNTEAFF
d_gene: TRBD1
j_gene: TRBJ1-1
v_gene: TRBV25-1
abundance: -

CDR3nt: TGTGCCAGCAGCTTGAAGAGGAACACTGAAGCTTTCTTT
CDR3aa: CASSLKRNTEAFF
d_gene: -
j_gene: TRBJ1-1
v_gene: TRBV11-2
abundance: -

CDR3nt: TGTGCCAGCAGCCTCGGACTAGCGGAGTACAATGAGCAGTTCTTC
CDR3aa: CASSLGLAEYNEQFF
d_gene: TRBD2
j_gene: TRBJ2-1
v_gene: TRBV7-3
abundance: once

CDR3nt: TGTGCCAGCAGTGAGACGGGCGGGGGGGCCACAGATACGCAGTATTTT
CDR3aa: CASSETGGGATDTQYF
d_gene: TRBD2
j_gene: TRBJ2-3
v_gene: TRBV6-4
abundance: many

CDR3nt: TGTGCCAGCAGTCCTAGCCCGGATACGCAGTATTTT
CDR3aa: CASSPSPDTQYF
d_gene: -
j_gene: TRBJ2-3
v_gene: TRBV6-6
abundance: -

CDR3nt: TGTGCCAGCAGTGTTACGGGACAGGGTAATCACTATGGCTACACCTTC
CDR3aa: CASSVTGQGNHYGYTF
d_gene: TRBD1
j_gene: TRBJ1-2
v_gene: TRBV2
abundance: -

CDR3nt: TGCGCCAGCAGCCGGACAGGGGGCGGAACTGAAGCTTTCTTT
CDR3aa: CASSRTGGGTEAFF
d_gene: TRBD1
j_gene: TRBJ1-1
v_gene: TRBV5-1
abundance: once

CDR3nt: TGTGCCAGCAGCTTAGAACTAGCGGGGACGTCCTACGAGCAGTACTTC
CDR3aa: CASSLELAGTSYEQYF
d_gene: TRBD2
j_gene: TRBJ2-7
v_gene: TRBV7-8
abundance: once

CDR3nt: TGTGCCACTCAAGGGAGCGGATACTACGAGCAGTACTTC
CDR3aa: CATQGSGYYEQYF
d_gene: -
j_gene: TRBJ2-7
v_gene: TRBV5-6
abundance: -

CDR3nt: TGTGCCAGCAGCTTAGAGATAGCCTCGGACAGCTTTTCAGATACGCAGTATTTT
CDR3aa: CASSLEIASDSFSDTQYF
d_gene: -
j_gene: TRBJ2-3
v_gene: TRBV11-1
abundance: -

CDR3nt: TGTGCCAGCAGCTTGGTGGCCTTAGCCAAAAACATTCAGTACTTC
CDR3aa: CASSLVALAKNIQYF
d_gene: -
j_gene: TRBJ2-4
v_gene: TRBV5-4
abundance: -

CDR3nt: TGTGCCAGCAGCATTACAGGGATGAACACTGAAGCTTTCTTT
CDR3aa: CASSITGMNTEAFF
d_gene: -
j_gene: TRBJ1-1
v_gene: TRBV7-9
abundance: -